This passage covers 13 T cell receptor beta chains from one sample sequenced in a study of CXCR3-negative and CXCR3-positive naive CD8 T cells. 5' RACE that incorporated UMI labels was used to prepare the TRB cDNA libraries. From its re-call of the 5' RACE reads, TCRdb lists each CDR3 protein once, without DNA. The specimen's table records tens of thousands of distinct CDR3 sequences. The sequencing input was memory CD8+ T cells from blood. All receptors come from a human donor in good health. Some clones in this sample may be carry-over from other donors' samples.

The J gene is TRBJ1-1, the V gene TRBV29-1; lacking DNA, the TRBD1 call made by TCRdb goes unchecked. The CDR3 extends over 14 amino acids. Germline-derived CDR1 and CDR2 are SQVTM and ANQGSEA. The chain's CDR3 is CSAAGTSTNTEAFF.

V is TRBV28 and J is TRBJ2-7. Germline values: CDR1 MDHEN, CDR2 SYDVKM. This CDR3 spans 14 amino acids. This chain's CDR3 is CASSLVGAPYEQYF.

The rearrangement joins TRBV6-5 to TRBJ2-7. Germline V CDR1 and CDR2: MNHEY, SVGAGI. The CDR3 is 13 residues long. CDR3 in amino acids: CASSYAAVGEQYF.

V is TRBV20-1 and J is TRBJ2-7; there is no DNA to check the TCRdb D call of TRBD1. Germline loops: CDR1 DFQATT, CDR2 SNEGSKA (reference sequence). The CDR3 has 15 residues. CDR3 sequence reads: CSASAFDSSSYEQYF.

V gene TRBV3-1 combines with J gene TRBJ2-2; without DNA, the TCRdb call of TRBD1 cannot be checked. CDR3 length equals 15 residues. CDR1 and CDR2 (germline): LGHDT, YNNKEL (reference sequence). This chain's CDR3 is CASSVGTFNTGELFF. The complete variable domain, with remaining parts taken from reference TRBV3-1 and TRBJ2-2, reads DTAVSQTPKYLVTQMGNDKSIKCEQNLGHDTMYWYKQDSKKFLKIMFSYNNKELIINETVPNRFSPKSPDKAHLNLHINSLELGDSAVYFCASSVGTFNTGELFFGEGSRLTVL.

The V call is TRBV7-6, the J call TRBJ1-1. This CDR3 spans 15 amino acids. The germline gives CDR1 SGHVS, CDR2 FNYEAQ. CDR3 in amino acids: CASSLGQKMNTEAFF.

The V and J genes are TRBV29-1 and TRBJ2-3; TCRdb picks TRBD1, but there is no DNA to check that call. Germline V gene sequence: CDR1 SQVTM, CDR2 ANQGSEA. The CDR3 consists of 16 residues. CDR3: CSVGGETGGESDTQYF.

The CDR3 sequence is CSVPATSGGYNEQFF. This chain joins TRBV29-1 and TRBJ2-1; there is no DNA to check the TCRdb D call of TRBD2. The CDR3 consists of 15 residues. Germline assignment: CDR1 SQVTM and CDR2 ANQGSEA.

This chain joins TRBV5-1 and TRBJ1-1; TCRdb's D gene call, TRBD1, goes unchecked for lack of DNA. From germline, CDR1 is SGHRS and CDR2 YFSETQ. This CDR3 spans 15 amino acids. This CDR3 reads CASSPGQDWNTEAFF.

CDR3 residues: CASSFRDRVYEQYF. This chain links TRBV4-2 with TRBJ2-7; TCRdb gives TRBD1 as the D gene, but with no DNA this cannot be confirmed. Germline lookup yields CDR1 LGHNA and CDR2 YNFKEQ. The CDR3 contains 14 residues.

The chain uses TRBV11-2 and TRBJ2-5. Germline CDR1 reads SGHAT; CDR2 reads FQNNGV. The CDR3 sequence is 15 residues long. CDR3 loop: CASSFGWGYQETQYF. The full variable domain, in which reference TRBV11-2 and TRBJ2-5 provide the parts outside the CDR3, is EAGVAQSPRYKIIEKRQSVAFWCNPISGHATLYWYQQILGQGPKLLIQFQNNGVVDDSQLPKDRFSAERLKGVDSTLKIQPAKLEDSAVYLCASSFGWGYQETQYFGPGTRLLVL.

The V and J genes are TRBV10-3 and TRBJ2-2. CDR1 and CDR2 (germline): ENHRY, SYGVKD. This CDR3 has 14 residues. CDR3 in amino acids: CAISDPSIAGELFF.

The gene calls are TRBV29-1 and TRBJ2-3; absent DNA, TCRdb's TRBD2 call cannot be checked. This CDR3 has 15 amino acids. The V gene's germline CDR1 is SQVTM and CDR2 ANQGSEA. CDR3 loop: CSVAGTSGGADTQYF.